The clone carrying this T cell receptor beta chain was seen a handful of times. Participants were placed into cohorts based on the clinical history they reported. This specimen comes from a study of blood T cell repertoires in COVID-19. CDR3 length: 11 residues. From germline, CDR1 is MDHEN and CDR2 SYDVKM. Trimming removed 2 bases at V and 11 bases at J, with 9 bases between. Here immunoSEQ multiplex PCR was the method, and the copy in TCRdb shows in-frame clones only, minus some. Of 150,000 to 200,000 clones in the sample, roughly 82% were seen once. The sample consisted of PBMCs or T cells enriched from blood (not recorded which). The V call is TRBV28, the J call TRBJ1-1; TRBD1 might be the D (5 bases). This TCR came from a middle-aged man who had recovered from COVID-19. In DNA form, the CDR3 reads TGTGCCAGCAGTTTAAAGGGGAACGCTTTCTTT. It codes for CASSLKGNAFF.